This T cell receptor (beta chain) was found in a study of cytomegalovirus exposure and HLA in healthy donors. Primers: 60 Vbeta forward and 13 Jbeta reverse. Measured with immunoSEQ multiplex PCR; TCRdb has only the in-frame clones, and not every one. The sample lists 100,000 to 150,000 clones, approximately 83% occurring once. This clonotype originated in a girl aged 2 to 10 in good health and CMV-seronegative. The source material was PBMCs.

CDR3: CAWSVGLAGGGDTQYF. DNA of the CDR3: TGTGCCTGGAGTGTGGGTCTAGCGGGGGGGGGAGATACGCAGTATTTT. The chain links TRBV30 to TRBJ2-3, with 12 positions matching TRBD2. Per germline, CDR1 GTSNPN and CDR2 SVGIG (reference sequence). Germline trimming cut 0 bases from V and 5 bases from J; bases unmatched to any gene: 6. There are 16 residues in the CDR3.